The 23 T cell receptor beta chains listed next were all sequenced from one sample in a study of CD8+CD57+ T cells in acquired aplastic anemia. Flow cytometry had shown expanded CD8+CD57+ cells in the patients chosen for sequencing. TCR beta VDJ combinations and CDR3 sequences were profiled from genomic DNA. In TCRdb, the reads were re-called with MiXCR into one record per CDR3 protein. The sample holds around 290,000 distinct CDR3 sequences, 56% seen once. The sequencing input was sorted CD4+, CD8+, or CD8+CD57+ T cells (not recorded which) from PBMCs. These receptors were taken from a human donor with aplastic anemia.

This clonotype has just a few counts. A clone one base away is much larger, so this may be a read error. The J gene is TRBJ2-7, the V gene TRBV28; D not resolved. Germline V gene data show CDR1 as MDHEN and CDR2 as SYDVKM. Trimming removed 5 bases at V and 5 bases at J, with 16 bases between. The CDR3 spans 14 residues. CDR3 coding DNA: TGTGCCAGCAGTAGCGCCGTCTCCCGGAACGAGCAGTACTTC. This codes for CASSSAVSRNEQYF.

The V and J genes are TRBV2 and TRBJ1-6; 7 bases align to TRBD1. The germline gives CDR1 SNHLY, CDR2 FYNNEI. Unmatched junction bases numbered 8, after V lost 6 bases and J lost 9 bases. The CDR3 spans 14 residues. CDR3 sequence (DNA): TGTGCCAGCAGCCTTGGACAGGAAAGTTCACCCCTCCACTTT. Translation gives CASSLGQESSPLHF.

This clonotype was counted only a few times. CDR3 in DNA: TGTGCCAGCAGCTCGAGGGGTCGCACTGAAGCTTTCTTT. Translating gives CASSSRGRTEAFF. The chain uses TRBV7-6 and TRBJ1-1; possible D gene TRBD1, 5 bases. The germline V gene has CDR1 SGHVS and CDR2 FNYEAQ. The CDR3 sequence is 13 residues long. V lost 4 bases, J lost 4 bases, and 10 bases lay in between.

This chain joins TRBV7-7 and TRBJ2-7; 9 positions match TRBD1. Trimming removed 5 bases from V and 4 bases from J; junction bases left unmatched: 9. Germline V gene sequence: CDR1 SSHAT, CDR2 FNYEAQ (reference sequence). There are 15 residues in the CDR3. The CDR3 DNA is TGTGCCAGCAGCAAAACACAGGGGGCTTCGTACGAGCAGTACTTC. Translation: CASSKTQGASYEQYF. The entire variable domain, with the rest obtained from reference TRBV7-7 and TRBJ2-7, is as follows: GAGVSQSPRYKVTKRGQDVTLRCDPISSHATLYWYQQALGQGPEFLTYFNYEAQPDKSGLPSDRFSAERPEGSISTLTIQRTEQRDSAMYRCASSKTQGASYEQYFGPGTRLTVT.

The chain has TRBV10-3 and TRBJ1-6; tentatively, D is TRBD1 (5 bases). Trimming stripped 10 bases from V and 7 bases from J, with 11 bases between. The CDR3 runs 12 residues. Looked up from germline, CDR1 is ENHRY and CDR2 is SYGVKD. As DNA, the CDR3 is TGTGCCACCGGGACGGACAATTCACCCCTCCACTTT. Translated: CATGTDNSPLHF.

This clonotype was seen only a few times. The rearrangement joins TRBV7-9 to TRBJ1-6, with D possibly being TRBD1 (5 bases). In germline, CDR1 is SEHNR, CDR2 FQNEAQ (reference sequence). The CDR3 sequence is 12 residues long. V was pared by 4 bases and J by 13 bases, with 11 bases between. The CDR3 nucleotides are TGTGCCAGCAGCTGGGGGGAAAGGCCCCTCCACTTT. Translating gives CASSWGERPLHF.

This clonotype was recorded a few times. The CDR3: CATSRGWGTPLHF. The CDR3 DNA reads as TGTGCCACCAGCAGAGGATGGGGGACACCCCTCCACTTT. This chain uses TRBV15 with TRBJ1-6; perhaps TRBD1 as D (5 bases). The CDR3 has 13 residues. From germline, CDR1 is LNHNV and CDR2 YYDKDF (reference sequence). Trimming cost V 1 base and J 11 bases, with 9 bases left between them. The whole variable domain, remainder taken from reference TRBV15 and TRBJ1-6, is DAMVIQNPRYQVTQFGKPVTLSCSQTLNHNVMYWYQQKSSQAPKLLFHYYDKDFNNEADTPDNFQSRRPNTSFCFLDIRSPGLGDTAMYLCATSRGWGTPLHFGNGTRLTVT.

The rearrangement joins TRBV24-1 to TRBJ2-1; D possibly matches TRBD1 or TRBD2 (6 bases each). V lost 5 bases to trimming and J lost 7 bases, with 20 bases between them. The germline gives CDR1 KGHDR, CDR2 SFDVKD. This CDR3 region has 16 residues. CDR3 DNA sequence: TGTGCCACCAGTGCCCTACGGGGGCGCGATAGAAATGAGCAGTTCTTC. Translation gives CATSALRGRDRNEQFF.

This clonotype appeared many times. The chain employs TRBV11-2 and TRBJ2-2; the match to TRBD1 covers 11 bases. The CDR3 contains 15 residues. With V trimmed by 5 bases and J by 4 bases, 3 bases remained unmatched. CDR1 is SGHAT, CDR2 FQNNGV, per germline. The CDR3 region has the DNA TGTGCCAGCAGCATGGGACAGGGGGGCACCGGGGAGCTGTTTTTT. Translation gives CASSMGQGGTGELFF.

This clonotype has a single count. This sequence joins TRBV10-3 and TRBJ2-2; 8 bases map to TRBD1. The CDR3 contains 14 residues. V dropped 10 bases and J dropped 7; count of bases not matched to a gene: 11. Germline V gene sequence: CDR1 ENHRY, CDR2 SYGVKD. CDR3 DNA: TGTGCCAGTGCGACAGGGGTAGACGGCGGGGAGCTGTTTTTT. Protein: CASATGVDGGELFF.

This chain uses TRBV9 with TRBJ2-5; TRBD2 agrees at 7 bases. CDR1 SGDLS and CDR2 YYNGEE come from the germline V gene. J lost 5 bases, V lost 4 bases, and 11 bases had no gene match. The CDR3 extends over 15 amino acids. CDR3 in DNA: TGTGCCAGCAGCCCATACAGCGGGAAAGAGGAGACCCAGTACTTC. Protein product: CASSPYSGKEETQYF. Based on the CDR3 plus reference TRBV9 and TRBJ2-5, the full variable domain is DSGVTQTPKHLITATGQRVTLRCSPRSGDLSVYWYQQSLDQGLQFLIQYYNGEERAKGNILERFSAQQFPDLHSELNLSSLELGDSALYFCASSPYSGKEETQYFGPGTRLLVL.

The chain is built from TRBV25-1 and TRBJ1-1; D not resolved. CDR3 size: 12 residues. CDR1 is MGHDK and CDR2 is SYGVNS in the germline V gene. V lost 7 bases and J lost 4, with 10 bases in between. CDR3 in amino acids: CASIGVRTEAFF. As DNA, the CDR3 is TGTGCCAGCATCGGTGTCCGCACTGAAGCTTTCTTT.

V gene TRBV6-5 combines with J gene TRBJ2-3, with D perhaps TRBD1 or TRBD2 (5 bases each). CDR3 length equals 13 residues. V lost 8 bases and J 1 base, leaving 10 bases between the germline ends. CDR1 MNHEY and CDR2 SVGAGI come from the germline V gene. The CDR3 DNA sequence: TGTGCCAGCCAAGGGGACGGCACAGATACGCAGTATTTT. Translation: CASQGDGTDTQYF.

The chain carries TRBV20-1 and TRBJ2-7; TRBD2 matches 12 bases. CDR1 and CDR2 (germline): DFQATT, SNEGSKA (reference sequence). Losses at the gene ends were 0 bases for V and 2 bases for J; bases not matched to a gene: 2. CDR3 size: 15 residues. The CDR3 DNA follows: TGCAGTGCTAGAGATAGGACTAGCGGGGCCTACGAGCAGTACTTC. Amino acid sequence: CSARDRTSGAYEQYF.

The V call is TRBV5-1, the J call TRBJ2-2, with D hard to call. Germline V lookup: CDR1 SGHRS, CDR2 YFSETQ. V gave up 0 bases and J gave up 5 bases, with 8 bases separating them. This CDR3 spans 14 amino acids. The chain's CDR3 is CASSLGQATGELFF. In DNA, the CDR3 is TGCGCCAGCAGCTTGGGGCAAGCAACCGGGGAGCTGTTTTTT.

The CDR3 sequence: CASRSGQELYGYTF. CDR3 bases: TGCGCCAGCCGGTCGGGACAGGAGCTTTATGGCTACACCTTC. V gene TRBV5-1 combines with J gene TRBJ1-2; 8 bases align to TRBD1. The V gene end was trimmed by 7 bases and the J gene end by 5 bases; junction bases not matched to a gene: 10. The CDR3 contains 14 residues. CDR1 and CDR2 (germline): SGHRS, YFSETQ.

V gene TRBV7-9 combines with J gene TRBJ1-5, with D unclear. This CDR3 has 14 residues. The germline V gene has CDR1 SEHNR and CDR2 FQNEAQ (reference sequence). Trimming stripped 2 bases from V and 1 base from J, with 6 bases between. CDR3 sequence: CASSLSISNQPQHF. The CDR3, as DNA: TGTGCCAGCAGCTTATCTATCAGCAATCAGCCCCAGCATTTT.

This clonotype has ten or more counts. The V call is TRBV2, the J call TRBJ1-2, with a tentative D call TRBD1 (5 bases). Trimming took 3 bases from V and 4 from J, leaving 12 bases between them. The CDR3 extends over 14 amino acids. The germline CDR1 and CDR2 sequences are SNHLY and FYNNEI. The CDR3 is CASSDSGTFYGYTF. CDR3 bases: TGTGCCAGCAGTGATTCGGGGACCTTCTATGGCTACACCTTC. Full variable domain (rest looked up from reference TRBV2 and TRBJ1-2): EPEVTQTPSHQVTQMGQEVILRCVPISNHLYFYWYRQILGQKVEFLVSFYNNEISEKSEIFDDQFSVERPDGSNFTLKIRSTKLEDSAMYFCASSDSGTFYGYTFGSGTRLTVV.

This clonotype came up a few times. The CDR3 protein is CASRGPGTDTQYF. CDR3 coding DNA: TGTGCCAGCAGGGGACCCGGAACAGATACGCAGTATTTT. The chain employs TRBV6-5 and TRBJ2-3; the D call may be TRBD1 or TRBD2 (5 bases each). The V gene lost 6 bases and the J gene lost 3 bases, with 10 bases spanning the gap. Germline V gene lookup returns CDR1 MNHEY and CDR2 SVGAGI. The CDR3 has 13 residues.

This clonotype has a handful of counts. CDR3 sequence: CASSPGTSLYEQYF. Here the CDR3 DNA reads TGTGCCAGCAGTCCCGGGACTAGTCTCTACGAGCAGTACTTC. The chain recombines TRBV7-9 with TRBJ2-7; 8 bases map to TRBD2. V lost 6 bases and J lost 3; bases outside the gene matches: 7. This CDR3 has 14 residues. Germline V gene data show CDR1 as SEHNR and CDR2 as FQNEAQ (reference sequence).

The V gene is TRBV25-1, the J gene TRBJ1-2; D possibly corresponds to TRBD1 (5 bases). The germline V gene encodes CDR1 MGHDK and CDR2 SYGVNS. Trimming pared 3 bases from V and 8 bases from J, leaving 16 bases between. The CDR3 has 14 residues. CDR3 sequence reads: CASSEHREGYGYTF. The CDR3 region has the DNA TGTGCCAGCAGTGAGCACCGGGAGGGGTACGGCTACACCTTC.

Here the CDR3 DNA reads TGTGCCAGCAGCTTAAAGACACTTGGCTACACCTTC. It specifies CASSLKTLGYTF. The chain links TRBV7-2 to TRBJ1-2, with unresolved D. Germline CDR1 and CDR2: SGHTA and FQGNSA. V was clipped by 2 bases and J by 7 bases, with 8 bases between them. The CDR3 contains 12 residues.

The chain couples TRBV3-2 to TRBJ2-4; whether TRBD2, the table's D call, matches the DNA was not checked. TRBV3-2 is reported as a pseudogene. The CDR3 is made up of 12 amino acids. CDR3 DNA sequence: TGTGCCAGCAGTGAGGGCCCAAACATTCAGTACTTC. Translated: CASSEGPNIQYF.